This T cell receptor (beta chain) was obtained from a study of pediatric ulcerative colitis. The study, taken as a whole, reports: Compared with controls, ulcerative colitis showed greater blood-rectum clone sharing.

As regards this clone: Its target is not known.

Produced via immunoSEQ multiplex PCR; TCRdb's table is partial and in-frame only. The data show roughly 30,000 clones, with roughly four fifths seen just once and approximately 4% held by the top ten. Source material: blood. The source is a boy between 10 and 17 years old with severe ulcerative colitis.

The CDR3 nucleotides are TGTGCCAGCATAACCGGGACGGCCGTGGGCGAGCAGTACTTC. This translates into CASITGTAVGEQYF. V usage is TRBV6-1 and J usage is TRBJ2-7, with D possibly called TRBD1 or TRBD2 (5 bases each). Germline loops: CDR1 MNHNS, CDR2 SASEGT. The CDR3 runs 14 residues. The V end was cut by 7 bases, the J end by 6 bases, with 19 bases between.